The entry below gives a single T cell receptor (beta chain) sequence along with its context. Its antigen remains undetermined. The junction does not match germline at one end; this may be a read error. The data are from a study of blood T cells in healthy people across ages (dated by TCRdb to the mid-2010s). Background for the entire study: Template switching captured roughly one uniquely barcoded TCR beta cDNA molecule per two T cells in model experiments. Four age groups were formed from the donors: young (average approximately 17 years), middle-aged (approximately 40), aged (approximately 60) and long-lived (about 80). The study analyzed two additional independent replicas of 1 million unique cDNA reads from the same blood draw for two donors, one aged 18 to 30 and one aged 80 or older. Using deep sequencing normalized with unique cDNA molecular identifiers, the study measured how TCR beta repertoire diversity changes with age. Donors of different ages were randomly distributed across sequencing lanes to avoid experimental bias. Study-level results and caveats: A strong correlation was found between observed TCR beta diversity and the percentage of naive T cells measured by flow cytometry. Donor CMV infection status was unknown, potentially confounding age-related changes in expanded clonotypes. Compared with the aged group, the long-lived group had more naive CD4+ T cells, fewer expanded clones and increased TCR diversity, a pattern suggesting age selection. Estimates of total diversity based on one million sequenced T cells were considered lower bounds and underestimates. Because profiling used bulk unsorted PBMCs, naive and antigen-experienced compartments could not be compared conclusively. Observed TCR beta diversity per million T cells fell roughly linearly with age, and a significant reduction was already apparent by age around 40.

Library construction relied on 5' RACE. The reads were generated on an Illumina HiSeq 2500. A second PCR of roughly 7 to 11 cycles was run with a J-beta primer mix and a sample-barcoded 5' primer. A template-switch 5' adaptor carrying 12 random nucleotides introduced a unique molecular identifier onto each TCR beta cDNA molecule. Each sample yielded at least 3 million CDR3-containing paired-end reads. The Mint cDNA synthesis kit, primed by a TRBC-specific oligonucleotide, was used to synthesize first-strand cDNA from all RNA. Following uracil-DNA glycosylase treatment, all cDNA underwent a first 18-cycle PCR with the universal primers M1SS and BC2_uni_R. Regarding the original processing steps: For normalization, 1 million high-quality reads were randomly selected from each sample, with every read carrying a distinct molecular identifier. Reads sharing molecular identifiers were discarded rather than binned into consensus sequences. CDR3 identification, clonotype clustering and error correction used MiTCR with a Q25 quality threshold and the strictest error-elimination algorithm. A nonparametric unseen species model using Euler transformation provided a lower-bound estimate of total TCR beta diversity. TCRdb reprocessed the public reads (quality trimming at Q25 with fastp, clone calling with MiXCR) and kept in-frame beta chains. Rows matching on CDR3 protein sequence are summarized as one entry with the most common DNA and genes. The V and J calls shown here were made by TCRdb, not taken from the authors' results. This sample gives about 1.8 million distinct CDR3 sequences in total; approximately 50% of them show up just once. The ten top clones hold around 2.1% of the sample.

Systemically healthy Caucasian individuals from Russia, 35 to 50 in total and aged roughly 6 to 100 years, were included as donors. About 9.8 milliliters of peripheral blood were drawn from each donor into EDTA-treated Vacutainer tubes. Ficoll-Paque density-gradient centrifugation was used to isolate PBMCs, with at least 6 million per sample. Total RNA, at least 5 micrograms per sample, was extracted from PBMCs with Trizol reagent. For every donor, flow cytometry on a PBMC aliquot measured the percentage of naive CD45RAhigh/CD27high T cells. The CDR3 numbers 17 residues from cysteine through phenylalanine. Here the CDR3 DNA is all that survives: 51 bases in frame from base 1. CDR1 and CDR2 (DFQATT, SNEGSKA) derive from the germline V gene (reference sequence).

Recombination joined TRBV20-1 with TRBJ2-7; 11 bases in the junction line up with TRBD2. The clonotype originates from a woman aged 40-49 years in good health. The specimen was blood. At the DNA level, the sequence is TGCAGTGCTAGAAGGGCCCTGGGGACTAGCGGAAACTACGCGCAGTACTTC. This codes for CSARRALGTSGNYAQYF.